A selection of T cell receptor beta chains follows, all from one sample in a study of T cell responses to AZD1222 COVID-19 vaccine. Assay: immunoSEQ multiplex PCR; the TCRdb copy retains only in-frame clones and omits some. The sample shows 150,000 to 200,000 clones, approximately 90% of them seen only once. The sample was peripheral blood, taken 28 days after the second dose of the MenACWY control vaccine. Source of these receptors: an adult who received the MenACWY meningococcal vaccine as a control. The conserved cysteine and the conserved F or W are not part of the CDR3 here.

ASSFRDRGTPYGYT TRBJ1-2 TRBV7-2
SVRTGGSEAF TRBJ1-1 TRBV29-1
ASSDPSGPAYNEQF TRBJ2-1 TRBV25-1
ASSQDREWGYT TRBJ1-2 TRBV5-1
ARRTGWGNTIY TRBJ1-3 TRBV2
ASSQDDRAGTEAF TRBJ1-1 TRBV14
ASSLASGARYYGYT TRBJ1-2 TRBV7-9
ASSYLRLDANTGELF TRBJ2-2 TRBV6-2/TRBV6-3
ASSGGLAGDGRNEQF TRBJ2-1 TRBV7-2
ASSPPGGSGANVLT TRBJ2-6 TRBV9
ASSSHGSAYEQY TRBJ2-7 TRBV11-3
ASSSSGNPPT TRBJ1-2 TRBV28
ASSWTGDEAF TRBJ1-1 TRBV5-6
ATRLTGTVEQF TRBJ2-1 TRBV24-1
ASRDSAAIYGYT TRBJ1-2 TRBV28
ASSRLHDGVYNEQF TRBJ2-1 TRBV4-1
ASSLRGRGSTDTQY TRBJ2-3 TRBV5-1
ASRGAGYT TRBJ1-2 TRBV12-3/TRBV12-4
ASNRGGQSYGYT TRBJ1-2 TRBV19
ATWGEETQY TRBJ2-5 TRBV27
ASSPSRLRTEAF TRBJ1-1 TRBV9
ASSSLGGGDRRTYGYT TRBJ1-2 TRBV28
ASSAQNRGGYT TRBJ1-2 TRBV6-2/TRBV6-3
ASSLVPGYEQY TRBJ2-7 TRBV5-6
ASSLAAQGSSPLH TRBJ1-6 TRBV5-1
AISESEAGGGSEQF TRBJ2-1 TRBV10-3
ASSFRGGVPSSYEQY TRBJ2-7 TRBV27
ASSLAGAHNSPLH TRBJ1-6 TRBV5-1
ATSRDRTVYEQY TRBJ2-7 TRBV15
ASGPGTVHGYT TRBJ1-2 TRBV28
ASSRGNQPQH TRBJ1-5 TRBV19
ASSARLAGGTDTQY TRBJ2-3 TRBV9
ASSSLGPDNEQF TRBJ2-1 TRBV7-2
ASSLAPTLSYEQY TRBJ2-7 TRBV5-6
ASPSGAGAGYT TRBJ1-2 TRBV2
ASSVDGTVSYEQY TRBJ2-7 TRBV9
ASRPRQGSTEAF TRBJ1-1 TRBV6-1
ASSWGLAGPRLSYNEQF TRBJ2-1 TRBV7-2
ASSVGQGIYEQY TRBJ2-7 TRBV9
ASSSGLAGVLGEQY TRBJ2-7 TRBV7-8
ASSKQLVITGELF TRBJ2-2 TRBV7-2
ASSQVAGGVRGNQPQH TRBJ1-5 TRBV4-1
ATSQHTFNYGYT TRBJ1-2 TRBV24-1
ASSIAIGYT TRBJ1-2 TRBV19
ATRTQGPEQY TRBJ2-7 TRBV6-6
ASSLDQVLNTEAF TRBJ1-1 TRBV11-3
AWRATNTEAF TRBJ1-1 TRBV30
ASRTITSGKDNEQF TRBJ2-1 TRBV10-2